The clone carrying this T cell receptor beta chain was seen more than once but under ten times. Its antigen is not identified. TCRdb passed the reads through MiXCR, listing each CDR3 protein once. The sample includes fewer than 550,000 distinct CDR3 sequences, about 15% of them seen just once. The data were obtained in a study of T cell repertoires in cytomegalovirus infection. Whole-study results and caveats: There were HLA-C-restricted CMV-specific TCR beta clonotypes dominating the ex vivo response.

This CDR3 contains 15 residues. J gave up 3 bases and V 2 bases, and 6 bases lay outside the gene matches. CDR1 and CDR2 from the germline V gene are WNHNN and SYGVQD (reference sequence). The TCR originated in a human donor in good health (CMV status not recorded). Some clones in this sample may be carry-over from other donors' samples. Sequenced: CD8+ T cells from PBMCs. This sequence joins TRBV10-1 and TRBJ1-1; 7 bases match TRBD1. The CDR3 loop is CASSERGRGDTEAFF. The CDR3 bases are TGCGCCAGCAGTGAGAGGGGGCGAGGAGACACTGAAGCTTTCTTT.